This entry concerns a single T cell receptor beta chain. The antigen is undetermined. The CDR3 contains 15 residues. The germline V gene encodes CDR1 SGHRS and CDR2 YFSETQ. With V trimmed by 3 bases and J by 4 bases, 7 bases remained unmatched. The entry originates in a study of cytomegalovirus exposure and HLA in healthy donors. For the study at large: Most genotyped donors, approximately 81% of fewer than 400, had Caucasian-associated genetic ancestry. General study results and limits: A later analysis by the authors found several of the most significant clusters apparently linked to common viral pathogens.

The PCR contained 60 Vbeta and 13 Jbeta primers. Data came from immunoSEQ multiplex PCR; TCRdb stores just in-frame clones and leaves some out. The sample includes 140,000 to 150,000 clones, over 60% of them seen just once. The chain combines TRBV5-1 with TRBJ2-7, with 10 bases aligning to TRBD1. This clonotype was sampled from a man in his forties or fifties in good health and CMV-seropositive. The specimen sequenced was PBMCs. For the CDR3, the DNA is TGCGCCAGCAGCTCTCGGACAGGGGGTGGGTACGAGCAGTACTTC. It specifies CASSSRTGGGYEQYF.